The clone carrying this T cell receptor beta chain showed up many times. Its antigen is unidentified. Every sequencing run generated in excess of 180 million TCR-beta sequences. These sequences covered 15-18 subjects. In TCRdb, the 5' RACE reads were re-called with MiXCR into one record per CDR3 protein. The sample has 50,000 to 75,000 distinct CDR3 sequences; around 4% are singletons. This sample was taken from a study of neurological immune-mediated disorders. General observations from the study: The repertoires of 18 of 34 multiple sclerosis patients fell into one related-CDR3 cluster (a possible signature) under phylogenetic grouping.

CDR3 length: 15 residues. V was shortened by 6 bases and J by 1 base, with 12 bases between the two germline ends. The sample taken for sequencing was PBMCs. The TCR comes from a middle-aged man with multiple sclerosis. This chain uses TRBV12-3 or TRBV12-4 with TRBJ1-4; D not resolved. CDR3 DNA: TGTGCCAGCAGCCAACAAATAGGAACTAATGAAAAACTGTTTTTT. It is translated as CASSQQIGTNEKLFF.